The 31 T cell receptor beta chains presented below share a single source sample, sequenced in a study of T cells after yellow fever vaccination. TCRdb ran MiXCR on the 5' RACE reads and lists one entry per CDR3 protein. Of around 600,000 distinct CDR3 sequences listed, 10% to 15% are singletons. Material: PBMCs, obtained on the day of the yellow fever booster vaccination. These TCRs come from a man aged 25 to 40 who received the YFV17D yellow fever vaccine.

This clonotype showed up just a few times. The chain uses TRBV7-3 and TRBJ2-5, with D hard to call. The CDR3 has 14 amino acids. CDR1 is SGHTA, CDR2 FQGTGA, per germline. V was trimmed by 4 bases and J by 2 bases, leaving 11 bases between them. The CDR3 sequence is CASSSPPEQETQYF. The CDR3 coding sequence is TGTGCCAGCAGCTCTCCACCAGAACAAGAGACCCAGTACTTC.

In regard to this clonotype: One junction end does not reproduce the germline sequence, and a read error may be involved. V and J are TRBV10-3 and TRBJ2-1, with 8 bases that match TRBD2. This CDR3 region has 14 residues. Germline CDR1 and CDR2: ENHRY and SYGVKD. The DNA of the CDR3 is TGTGCCATCTCGACTAGCGACTCCTACCATGAGCAGTTCTTC. The encoded protein is CAISTSDSYHEQFF.

V and J are TRBV20-1 and TRBJ2-1; 9 bases are a match to TRBD2. CDR1 is DFQATT and CDR2 is SNEGSKA in the germline V gene (reference sequence). CDR3 length: 15 residues. The J segment lost 8 bases and the V segment lost 6 bases, leaving 14 bases of the junction unmatched. Here the CDR3 DNA reads TGCAGTGCCCTGTGGCGGGGGGGTTTGAGTGATGAGCAGTTCTTC. Encoded protein: CSALWRGGLSDEQFF.

This clonotype was recorded a few times. This chain links TRBV3-1 with TRBJ2-7; 11 nucleotides line up with TRBD2. V trimming: 0 bases; J trimming: 13 bases; junction bases outside the gene matches: 5. The CDR3 has 13 residues. Germline V gene sequence: CDR1 LGHDT, CDR2 YNNKEL (reference sequence). CDR3: CASSQDGLAGGYF. The CDR3 region has the DNA TGTGCCAGCAGCCAAGATGGCCTAGCGGGAGGATACTTC.

The chain uses TRBV5-1 and TRBJ2-5; 7 bases line up with TRBD1. J was trimmed by 2 bases and V by 4 bases; bases with no gene match: 11. CDR1 and CDR2 (germline): SGHRS, YFSETQ. The CDR3 length is 16 residues. The CDR3 sequence: CASSPAPGTVQETQYF. The DNA of the CDR3 is TGCGCCAGCAGCCCAGCCCCCGGGACAGTACAAGAGACCCAGTACTTC.

This chain links TRBV20-1 with TRBJ1-4; the D is unclear. CDR3 length: 13 amino acids. Germline CDR1 and CDR2: DFQATT and SNEGSKA (reference sequence). Between the trimmed V and J ends, which lost 1 base and 3 bases, there was a span of 6 bases. Here the CDR3 DNA reads TGCAGTGCTAGAGTACCGGCTAATGAAAAACTGTTTTTT. Translating gives CSARVPANEKLFF.

This clonotype was detected many times. The chain employs TRBV6-2 or TRBV6-3 and TRBJ2-7; D unclear. Trimming stripped 2 bases from V and 3 bases from J, with 14 bases between. The CDR3 covers 15 residues. Germline assignment: CDR1 MNHEY and CDR2 SVGEGT. For the CDR3, the DNA is TGTGCCAGCAGTTACCCCGACGTCGGATTCTACGAGCAGTACTTC. Encoded protein: CASSYPDVGFYEQYF.

This clonotype was seen a few times. The rearrangement joins TRBV7-9 to TRBJ2-1, with TRBD2 identical over 8 bases. Looked up from germline, CDR1 is SEHNR and CDR2 is FQNEAQ (reference sequence). This CDR3 comprises 17 residues. Trimming took 7 bases from V and 1 from J; bases not matched to a gene: 12. The CDR3 DNA is TGTGCCAGCAACTCCCGGGGGGGGGAAGGGTCCTACAATGAGCAGTTCTTC. Translation: CASNSRGGEGSYNEQFF.

The chain is built from TRBV30 and TRBJ1-3, with unresolved D. The length of the CDR3 is 14 residues. From germline, CDR1 is GTSNPN and CDR2 SVGIG (reference sequence). The germline V and J ends were trimmed by 5 bases and 4 bases, with 15 bases remaining between them. The CDR3 nucleotides are TGTGCCTGGGAATCCGGGAATTTGGGAAACACCATATATTTT. It is translated as CAWESGNLGNTIYF. Looking up the rest from reference TRBV30 and TRBJ1-3 gives the full variable domain: SQTIHQWPATLVQPVGSPLSLECTVEGTSNPNLYWYRQAAGRGLQLLFYSVGIGQISSEVPQNLSASRPQDRQFILSSKKLLLSDSGFYLCAWESGNLGNTIYFGEGSWLTVV.

This clonotype was observed a handful of times. The chain uses TRBV4-2 and TRBJ2-1; 10 nucleotides align to TRBD1. The V gene end was trimmed by 3 bases and the J gene end by 5 bases; junction bases not matched to a gene: 10. CDR3 length: 17 residues. Germline values: CDR1 LGHNA, CDR2 YNFKEQ. DNA for the CDR3: TGTGCCAGCAGCCAGGAGGGGACAGGGGTTTTCAACAATGAGCAGTTCTTC. As protein: CASSQEGTGVFNNEQFF.

The CDR3 nucleotides are TGCGCCAGCAGCTCCGTCCAAGCTGGGAGCTCCTACGAGCAGTACTTC. Residues: CASSSVQAGSSYEQYF. The V and J genes are TRBV5-1 and TRBJ2-7; D may be TRBD2 (5 bases). This CDR3 region has 16 residues. CDR1 SGHRS and CDR2 YFSETQ come from the germline V gene. Trimming took off 3 bases at V and 0 bases at J, with 16 bases between the two ends.

Only a few counts were recorded for this clonotype. The J gene is TRBJ1-2, the V gene TRBV4-2; 9 bases map to TRBD1. With V trimmed by 5 bases and J by 8 bases, 6 bases remained unmatched. Germline CDR1 reads LGHNA; CDR2 reads YNFKEQ. The CDR3 runs 13 residues. In DNA form, the CDR3 reads TGTGCCAGCAGCATGGGACAGGGCAGGGGCTACACCTTC. It encodes CASSMGQGRGYTF.

The sample holds a few counts of this clonotype. The chain uses TRBV10-3 and TRBJ2-1; D may match TRBD1 or TRBD2 (5 bases each). Germline lookup yields CDR1 ENHRY and CDR2 SYGVKD. The CDR3 is 14 residues long. The ends were cut back, 6 bases at V and 8 bases at J, with 17 bases in the middle. Here the CDR3 DNA reads TGTGCCATCAGGAGGGGCGGAACCCTGGATGAGCAGTTCTTC. Its protein product is CAIRRGGTLDEQFF.

This chain uses TRBV28 with TRBJ2-7; 7 positions agree with TRBD2. There are 18 residues in the CDR3. Germline assignment: CDR1 MDHEN and CDR2 SYDVKM. The V and J ends lost 3 bases and 3 bases, in that order; junction bases with no gene match: 17. CDR3 protein: CASSFPAEQLASSYEQYF. CDR3 nucleotide sequence: TGTGCCAGCAGTTTCCCGGCGGAACAACTAGCGTCCAGCTACGAGCAGTACTTC.

This clonotype has more than one count but fewer than ten. The V call is TRBV6-5, the J call TRBJ1-1; D is undetermined. Trimming cost V 10 bases and J 4 bases, with 13 bases left between them. The CDR3 is 12 residues long. The germline gives CDR1 MNHEY, CDR2 SVGAGI. CDR3: CATKSRVTEAFF. Here the CDR3 DNA reads TGTGCCACCAAGTCCCGGGTCACTGAAGCTTTCTTT.

This clonotype was seen repeatedly, ten times or more. The gene calls are TRBV5-1 and TRBJ2-7; D ambiguous. Trimming removed 0 bases from V and 4 bases from J, with 8 bases in between. The CDR3 loop spans 13 amino acids. Germline CDR1 and CDR2: SGHRS and YFSETQ. In nucleotides, the CDR3 is TGCGCCAGCAGCTTGGAGACGGCTTACGAGCAGTACTTC. Translating it yields CASSLETAYEQYF.

CDR3 in DNA: TGTGCCAGCAGCTTGATAGAAATCTCTGGGGCCAACGTCCTGACTTTC. Its protein product is CASSLIEISGANVLTF. The chain is built from TRBV5-4 and TRBJ2-6, with unresolved D. Trimming stripped 1 base from V and 0 bases from J, with 8 bases between. The CDR3 is 16 amino acids. The germline V gene has CDR1 SGHNT and CDR2 YYREEE (reference sequence).

The chain uses TRBV7-2 and TRBJ2-5; tentatively, D is TRBD2 (6 bases). The germline gives CDR1 SGHTA, CDR2 FQGNSA. V was trimmed by 3 bases and J by 1 base, leaving 12 bases between them. The length of the CDR3 is 15 residues. The DNA of the CDR3 is TGTGCCAGCAGCTTGGGCGGGGTTTCCCAAGAGACCCAGTACTTC. Protein product: CASSLGGVSQETQYF.

This clonotype was seen at least ten times. CDR3 in amino acids: CASSFSVTRSYEQYF. The CDR3, as DNA: TGTGCCAGCAGCTTCTCAGTTACTAGGTCCTACGAGCAGTACTTC. J is TRBJ2-7 and V is TRBV5-5; D may be TRBD2 (5 bases). V lost 2 bases to trimming and J lost 1 base, with 13 bases between them. The CDR3 consists of 15 residues. Germline V CDR1 and CDR2: SGHKS, YYEKEE (reference sequence).

The J gene is TRBJ1-1, the V gene TRBV15; D possibly corresponds to TRBD1 (5 bases). Germline V gene data show CDR1 as LNHNV and CDR2 as YYDKDF (reference sequence). Between the trimmed V and J ends, which lost 3 bases and 5 bases, there was a span of 16 bases. The CDR3 covers 15 residues. DNA for the CDR3: TGTGCCACCAGCAGCGGAGGAGGGGTTTGGACTGAAGCTTTCTTT. Its translation is CATSSGGGVWTEAFF. The full variable domain, with the rest looked up from reference TRBV15 and TRBJ1-1, is DAMVIQNPRYQVTQFGKPVTLSCSQTLNHNVMYWYQQKSSQAPKLLFHYYDKDFNNEADTPDNFQSRRPNTSFCFLDIRSPGLGDTAMYLCATSSGGGVWTEAFFGQGTRLTVV.

This clonotype was seen a handful of times. The chain employs TRBV10-2 and TRBJ2-7, with 13 bases matching TRBD2. The CDR3 is 19 residues long. Trimming at V came to 3 bases and at J to 2 bases, leaving 13 bases not matched to a gene. Germline CDR1 WSHSY, CDR2 SAAADI. The CDR3 nucleotides read TGCGCCAGCAGTGACCGAGGACTAGCGGGAGAGTGGAAAGCCTACGAGCAGTACTTC. Amino acid sequence: CASSDRGLAGEWKAYEQYF.

This clonotype has just a few counts. The chain is built from TRBV12-3 or TRBV12-4 and TRBJ2-7; D gene ambiguous. The CDR3 has 12 amino acids. V was clipped by 5 bases and J by 4 bases, with 9 bases between them. The CDR3 bases are TGTGCCAGCAGTGTAAGGGTTTACGAGCAGTACTTC. Protein sequence: CASSVRVYEQYF.

This clonotype was recorded a few times. This chain links TRBV12-3 or TRBV12-4 with TRBJ1-1, with 11 bases matching TRBD1. The CDR3 has 14 residues. V was clipped by 5 bases and J by 10 bases; unmatched bases: 9. The CDR3 protein is CASSLKPGQGVAFF. Here the CDR3 DNA reads TGTGCCAGCAGTCTAAAACCGGGACAGGGGGTAGCTTTCTTT.

This clonotype has a handful of counts. The rearrangement joins TRBV5-1 to TRBJ2-1; 10 nucleotides align to TRBD2. The junction had 7 bases not matched to a gene; V was cut back by 1 base and J by 9 bases. Germline values: CDR1 SGHRS, CDR2 YFSETQ. CDR3 length: 15 residues. The CDR3 spells CASSLPLAGVSEQFF. DNA for the CDR3: TGCGCCAGCAGCTTGCCTCTAGCGGGAGTAAGTGAGCAGTTCTTC.

The gene calls are TRBV5-5 and TRBJ2-6, with 7 bases that match TRBD1. J gave up 12 bases and V 5 bases, and 11 bases lay outside the gene matches. The CDR3 spans 14 residues. CDR1 SGHKS and CDR2 YYEKEE come from the germline V gene (reference sequence). The CDR3 reads CASRPGQALSVLTF. DNA of the CDR3: TGTGCCAGCAGACCCGGACAGGCCCTCTCCGTCCTGACTTTC.

The V call is TRBV12-3 or TRBV12-4, the J call TRBJ2-7, with D unclear. Trimming removed 6 bases from V and 2 bases from J, with 8 bases in between. CDR3 length: 12 amino acids. In DNA form, the CDR3 reads TGTGCCAGCAGCCGGATGCCCTACGAGCAGTACTTC. It is translated as CASSRMPYEQYF.

This clonotype was seen a few times. V gene TRBV5-4 combines with J gene TRBJ2-5; tentatively, D is TRBD1 (5 bases). V lost 4 bases and J 1 base, leaving 17 bases between the germline ends. The CDR3 has 16 amino acids. Looked up from germline, CDR1 is SGHNT and CDR2 is YYREEE (reference sequence). CDR3 DNA: TGTGCCAGCAGCAAGGGGTTCGCGGAAATCCAAGAGACCCAGTACTTC. Translating it yields CASSKGFAEIQETQYF.

This clonotype was counted between two and nine times. This sequence joins TRBV7-2 and TRBJ2-1; 9 bases map to TRBD2. Germline V CDR1 and CDR2: SGHTA, FQGNSA. This CDR3 is 16 amino acids long. Losses at the gene ends were 5 bases for V and 2 bases for J; bases not matched to a gene: 7. The chain's CDR3 is CASSGTSGSTYNEQFF. The CDR3 DNA sequence: TGTGCCAGCAGCGGTACTAGCGGGTCAACCTACAATGAGCAGTTCTTC. Drawing the rest from reference TRBV7-2 and TRBJ2-1, the complete variable domain is GAGVSQSPSNKVTEKGKDVELRCDPISGHTALYWYRQSLGQGLEFLIYFQGNSAPDKSGLPSDRFSAERTGGSVSTLTIQRTQQEDSAVYLCASSGTSGSTYNEQFFGPGTRLTVL.

The sample holds a few counts of this clonotype. The gene calls are TRBV7-2 and TRBJ2-4, with a possible D match to TRBD1 (6 bases). This CDR3 contains 12 residues. Germline-derived CDR1 and CDR2 are SGHTA and FQGNSA. The V end lost 5 bases, the J end lost 8 bases, and 10 bases lay between the germline ends. The CDR3, as DNA: TGTGCCAGCAGCCCAGCAGGGGACATTCAGTACTTC. Amino acids: CASSPAGDIQYF.

This clonotype was seen a few times. The chain recombines TRBV5-1 with TRBJ2-7; a weak D match, TRBD2 (6 bases). The CDR3 runs 18 residues. V lost 2 bases and J 3 bases, leaving 24 bases between the germline ends. Germline CDR1 SGHRS, CDR2 YFSETQ. The CDR3 region is CASSFRARLAKEHYEQYF. The CDR3 DNA reads TGCGCCAGCAGCTTCCGGGCTCGGCTAGCGAAAGAGCACTACGAGCAGTACTTC.

The rearrangement joins TRBV29-1 to TRBJ2-7; D may correspond to TRBD1 or TRBD2 (5 bases each). In germline, CDR1 is SQVTM, CDR2 ANQGSEA. Between the trimmed V and J ends, which lost 6 bases and 2 bases, there was a span of 20 bases. The CDR3 is made up of 15 amino acids. CDR3 residues: CSVSKGSRTAYEQYF. CDR3 coding DNA: TGCAGCGTCTCGAAGGGGTCCAGGACTGCCTACGAGCAGTACTTC.